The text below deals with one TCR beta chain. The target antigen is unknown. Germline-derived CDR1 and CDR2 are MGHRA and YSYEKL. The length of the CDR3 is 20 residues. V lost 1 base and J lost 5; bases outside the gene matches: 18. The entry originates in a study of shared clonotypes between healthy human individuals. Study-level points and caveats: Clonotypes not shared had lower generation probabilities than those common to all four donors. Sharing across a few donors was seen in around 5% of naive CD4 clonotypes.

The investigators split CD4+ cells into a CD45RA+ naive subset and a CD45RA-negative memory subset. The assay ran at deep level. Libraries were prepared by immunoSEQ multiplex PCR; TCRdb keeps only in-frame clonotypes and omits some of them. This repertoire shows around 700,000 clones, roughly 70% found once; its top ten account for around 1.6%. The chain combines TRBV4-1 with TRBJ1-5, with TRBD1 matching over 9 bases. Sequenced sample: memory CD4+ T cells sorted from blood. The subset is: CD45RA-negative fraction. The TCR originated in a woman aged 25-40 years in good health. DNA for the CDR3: TGCGCCAGCAGCCAAGTACCGACGGCGCCAGGACAGGGGAATTATCAGCCCCAGCATTTT. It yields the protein CASSQVPTAPGQGNYQPQHF.